The clone carrying this T cell receptor (beta chain) has a single count. What it binds is not known. J lost 6 bases, V lost 1 base, and 4 bases had no gene match. The CDR3 covers 14 residues. Germline V gene data show CDR1 as SGHRS and CDR2 as YFSETQ. The data belong to a study of T cell responses to AZD1222 COVID-19 vaccine. Overall study findings and caveats: The donor cohort was predominantly white British with a female majority, and clonal diversity may have been underestimated. Sampled repertoires all dated from after the peak T cell response.

Produced via immunoSEQ multiplex PCR; TCRdb's table is partial and in-frame only. The profile shows approximately 140,000 clones, 75% to 95% of them singletons. The clonotype originates from an adult who received the AZD1222 COVID-19 vaccine. This specimen consisted of peripheral blood, obtained 28 days after the second AZD1222 dose. The J gene is TRBJ2-7, the V gene TRBV5-1; 10 positions agree with TRBD2. The CDR3 DNA follows: TGCGCCAGCAGCTTGCTCCCTAGCGGGAGCGAGCAGTACTTC. Encoded protein: CASSLLPSGSEQYF.